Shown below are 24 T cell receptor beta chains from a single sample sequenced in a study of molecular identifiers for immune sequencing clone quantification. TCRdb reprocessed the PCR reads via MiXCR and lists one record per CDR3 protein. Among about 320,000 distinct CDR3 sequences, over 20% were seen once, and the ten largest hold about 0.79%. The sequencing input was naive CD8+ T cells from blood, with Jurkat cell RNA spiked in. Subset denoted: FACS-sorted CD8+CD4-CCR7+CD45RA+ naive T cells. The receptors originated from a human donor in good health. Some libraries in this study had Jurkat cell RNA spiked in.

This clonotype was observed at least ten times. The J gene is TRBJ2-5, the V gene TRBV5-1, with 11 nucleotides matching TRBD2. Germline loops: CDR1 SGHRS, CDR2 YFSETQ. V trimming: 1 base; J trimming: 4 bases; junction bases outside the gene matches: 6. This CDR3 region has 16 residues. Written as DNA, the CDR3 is TGCGCCAGCAGCTTGAGAGCCCTAGCGGGGGGAGAGACCCAGTACTTC. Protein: CASSLRALAGGETQYF.

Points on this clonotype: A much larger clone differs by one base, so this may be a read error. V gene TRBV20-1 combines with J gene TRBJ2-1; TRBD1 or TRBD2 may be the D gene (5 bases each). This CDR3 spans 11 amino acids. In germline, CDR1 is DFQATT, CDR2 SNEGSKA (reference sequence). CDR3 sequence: CGAREGYEQFF. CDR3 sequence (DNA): TGCGGTGCTAGAGAGGGGTATGAGCAGTTCTTC.

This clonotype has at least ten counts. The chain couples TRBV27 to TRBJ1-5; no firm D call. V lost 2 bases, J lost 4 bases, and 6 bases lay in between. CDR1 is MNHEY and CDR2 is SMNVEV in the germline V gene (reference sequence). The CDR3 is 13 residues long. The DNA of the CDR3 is TGTGCCAGCAGTTTACGCGCTAATCAGCCCCAGCATTTT. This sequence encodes CASSLRANQPQHF.

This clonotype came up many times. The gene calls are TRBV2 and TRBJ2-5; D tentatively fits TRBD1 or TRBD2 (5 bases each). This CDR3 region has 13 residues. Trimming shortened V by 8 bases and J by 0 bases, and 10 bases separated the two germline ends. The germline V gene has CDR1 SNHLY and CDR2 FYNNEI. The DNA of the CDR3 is TGTGCCAGCGGGGGAGAGTACCAAGAGACCCAGTACTTC. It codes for CASGGEYQETQYF. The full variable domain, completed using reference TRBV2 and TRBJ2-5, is EPEVTQTPSHQVTQMGQEVILRCVPISNHLYFYWYRQILGQKVEFLVSFYNNEISEKSEIFDDQFSVERPDGSNFTLKIRSTKLEDSAMYFCASGGEYQETQYFGPGTRLLVL.

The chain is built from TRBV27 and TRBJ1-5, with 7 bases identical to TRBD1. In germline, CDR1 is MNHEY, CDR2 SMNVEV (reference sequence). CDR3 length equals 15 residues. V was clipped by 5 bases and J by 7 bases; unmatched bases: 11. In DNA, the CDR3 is TGTGCCAGCAGTCCCCCCGACAGGGCGGGCCAGCCCCAGCATTTT. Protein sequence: CASSPPDRAGQPQHF.

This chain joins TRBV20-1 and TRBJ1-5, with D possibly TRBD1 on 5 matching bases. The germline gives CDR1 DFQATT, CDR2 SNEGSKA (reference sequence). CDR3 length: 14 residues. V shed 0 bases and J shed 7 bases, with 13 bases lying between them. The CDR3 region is CSARDRGAGQPQHF. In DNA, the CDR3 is TGCAGTGCTAGAGATCGCGGGGCGGGCCAGCCCCAGCATTTT.

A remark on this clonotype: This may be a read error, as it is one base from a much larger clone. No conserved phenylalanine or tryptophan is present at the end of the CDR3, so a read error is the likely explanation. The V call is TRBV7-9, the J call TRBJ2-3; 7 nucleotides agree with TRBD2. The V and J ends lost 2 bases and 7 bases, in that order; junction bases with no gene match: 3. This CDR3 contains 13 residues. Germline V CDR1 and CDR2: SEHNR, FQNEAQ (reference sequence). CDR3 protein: CASSLLAEYTQYL. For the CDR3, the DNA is TGTGCCAGCAGCTTACTAGCGGAGTATACGCAGTATCTT.

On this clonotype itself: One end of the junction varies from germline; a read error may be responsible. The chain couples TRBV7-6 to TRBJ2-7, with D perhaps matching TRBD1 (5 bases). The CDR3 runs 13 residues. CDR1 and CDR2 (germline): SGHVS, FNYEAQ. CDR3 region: CASSLGQGYEQHF. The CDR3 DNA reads TGTGCCAGCAGCTTAGGGCAGGGCTACGAGCAGCACTTC.

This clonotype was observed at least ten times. The CDR3 is CASSPPNTEAFF. The CDR3 region has the DNA TGTGCCAGCAGCCCTCCGAACACTGAAGCTTTCTTT. V usage is TRBV7-9 and J usage is TRBJ1-1; D is ambiguous. This CDR3 contains 12 residues. Trimming stripped 5 bases from V and 1 base from J, with 5 bases between. Germline V gene sequence: CDR1 SEHNR, CDR2 FQNEAQ (reference sequence).

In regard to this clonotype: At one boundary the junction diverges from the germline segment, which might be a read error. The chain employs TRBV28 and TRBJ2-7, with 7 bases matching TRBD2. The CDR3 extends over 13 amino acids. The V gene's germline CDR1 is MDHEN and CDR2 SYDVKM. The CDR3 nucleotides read TGTGCCAGCAGAACTAGCGAGGTCTACGAGCAGCACTTC. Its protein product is CASRTSEVYEQHF.

The CDR3 region is CASSYPNTGGRQPQHF. CDR3 bases: TGTGCCAGCAGTTACCCTAATACAGGGGGCAGGCAGCCCCAGCATTTT. This sequence joins TRBV6-2 or TRBV6-3 and TRBJ1-5, with 9 bases aligning to TRBD1. J was trimmed by 7 bases and V by 2 bases; bases with no gene match: 9. The CDR3 sequence is 16 residues long. Per the germline V gene, CDR1 is MNHEY and CDR2 is SVGEGT.

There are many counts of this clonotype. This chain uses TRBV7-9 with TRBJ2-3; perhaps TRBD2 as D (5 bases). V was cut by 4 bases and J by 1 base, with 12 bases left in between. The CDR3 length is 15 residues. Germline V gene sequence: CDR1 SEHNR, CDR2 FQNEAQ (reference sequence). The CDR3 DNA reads TGTGCCAGCAGCTCCGTTTGGGGAGGCACAGATACGCAGTATTTT. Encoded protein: CASSSVWGGTDTQYF.

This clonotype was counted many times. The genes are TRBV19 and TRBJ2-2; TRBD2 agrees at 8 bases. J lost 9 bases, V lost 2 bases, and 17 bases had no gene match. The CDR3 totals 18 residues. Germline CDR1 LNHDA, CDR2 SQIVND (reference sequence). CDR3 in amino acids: CASSIQHPVPGLVRELFF. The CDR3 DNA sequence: TGTGCCAGTAGTATACAACATCCCGTCCCGGGACTAGTCCGGGAGCTGTTTTTT.

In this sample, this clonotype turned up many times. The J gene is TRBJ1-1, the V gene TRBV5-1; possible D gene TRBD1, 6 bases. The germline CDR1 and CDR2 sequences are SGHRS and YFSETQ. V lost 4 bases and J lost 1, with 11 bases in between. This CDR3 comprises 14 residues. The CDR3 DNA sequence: TGCGCCAGCAGCCGAAGGGGGGCGAACACTGAAGCTTTCTTT. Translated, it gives CASSRRGANTEAFF.

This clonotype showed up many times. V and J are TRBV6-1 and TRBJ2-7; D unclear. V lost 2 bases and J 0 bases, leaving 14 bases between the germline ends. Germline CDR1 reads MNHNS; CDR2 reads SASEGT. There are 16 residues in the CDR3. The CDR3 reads CASSEKVSLSSYEQYF. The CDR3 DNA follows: TGTGCCAGCAGTGAAAAAGTTAGTCTTAGCTCCTACGAGCAGTACTTC.

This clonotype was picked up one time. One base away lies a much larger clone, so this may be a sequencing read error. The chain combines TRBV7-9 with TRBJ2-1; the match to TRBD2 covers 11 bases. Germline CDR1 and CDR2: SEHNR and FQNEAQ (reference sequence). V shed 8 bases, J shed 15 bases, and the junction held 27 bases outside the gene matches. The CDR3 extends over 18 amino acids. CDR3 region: CASGSTLTSGGGDRFGFF. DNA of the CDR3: TGTGCCAGCGGCTCCACTCTAACTAGCGGGGGTGGAGATCGATTTGGGTTCTTC.

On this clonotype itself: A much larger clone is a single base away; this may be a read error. Here the CDR3 DNA reads TGTGCCAGCATCATACGGGGATTTAATCAGCCCCAGCATTTT. It encodes CASIIRGFNQPQHF. This chain joins TRBV28 and TRBJ1-5; D is undetermined. The CDR3 length is 14 residues. The germline gives CDR1 MDHEN, CDR2 SYDVKM. The ends were cut back, 7 bases at V and 4 bases at J, with 14 bases in the middle.

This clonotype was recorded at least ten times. The CDR3: CASSQGNRGPAYEQYF. The CDR3 coding sequence is TGCGCCAGCAGCCAAGGTAACAGGGGGCCCGCCTACGAGCAGTACTTC. The chain is built from TRBV4-3 and TRBJ2-7, with 9 positions matching TRBD1. The CDR3 runs to 16 residues. Germline CDR1 is LGHNA and CDR2 is YSLEER. J was trimmed by 2 bases and V by 1 base; bases with no gene match: 6.

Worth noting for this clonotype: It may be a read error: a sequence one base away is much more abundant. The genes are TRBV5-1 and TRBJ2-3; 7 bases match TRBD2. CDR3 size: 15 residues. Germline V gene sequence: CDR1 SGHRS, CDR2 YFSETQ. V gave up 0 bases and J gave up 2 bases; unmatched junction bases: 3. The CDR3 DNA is TGCGCCAGCAGCTTGGGGGACTACTTCACAGATACGCAGTATTTT. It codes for CASSLGDYFTDTQYF.

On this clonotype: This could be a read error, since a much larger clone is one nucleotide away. CDR3 sequence (DNA): TGTGCCAGCAGCTTGGAGGTGCCGGGACAAAGCTGCGAGCAGTACTTC. Its protein product is CASSLEVPGQSCEQYF. J is TRBJ2-7 and V is TRBV11-2; TRBD1 is a possible D gene (6 bases). Germline CDR1 SGHAT, CDR2 FQNNGV. This CDR3 comprises 16 residues. Trimming cost V 3 bases and J 6 bases, with 21 bases left between them.

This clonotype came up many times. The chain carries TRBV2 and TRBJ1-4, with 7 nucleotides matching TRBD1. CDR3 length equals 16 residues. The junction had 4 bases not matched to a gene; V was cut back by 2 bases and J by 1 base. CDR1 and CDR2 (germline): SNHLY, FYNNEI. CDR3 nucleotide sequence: TGTGCCAGCAGTGAAACAGGGGATAGAACTAATGAAAAACTGTTTTTT. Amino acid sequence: CASSETGDRTNEKLFF.

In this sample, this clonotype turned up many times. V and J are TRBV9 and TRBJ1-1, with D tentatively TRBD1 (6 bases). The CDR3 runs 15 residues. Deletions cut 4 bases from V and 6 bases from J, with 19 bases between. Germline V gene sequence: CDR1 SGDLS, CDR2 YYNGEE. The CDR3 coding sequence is TGTGCCAGCAGCCCTTCAAGGGGGGGGGTGCCTGAAGCTTTCTTT. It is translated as CASSPSRGGVPEAFF.

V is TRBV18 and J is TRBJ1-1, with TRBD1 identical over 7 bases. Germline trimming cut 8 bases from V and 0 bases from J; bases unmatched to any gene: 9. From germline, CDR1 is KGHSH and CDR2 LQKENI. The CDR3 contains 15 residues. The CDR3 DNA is TGTGCCAGCACCCAGACAGGGATCATGAACACTGAAGCTTTCTTT. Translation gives CASTQTGIMNTEAFF.

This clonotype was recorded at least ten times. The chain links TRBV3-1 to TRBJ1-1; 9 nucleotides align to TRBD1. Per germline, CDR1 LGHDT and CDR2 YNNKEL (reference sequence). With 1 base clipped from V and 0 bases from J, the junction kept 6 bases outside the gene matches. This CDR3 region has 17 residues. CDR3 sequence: CASSQVGQGNLNTEAFF. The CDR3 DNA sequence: TGTGCCAGCAGCCAAGTTGGACAGGGGAATTTGAACACTGAAGCTTTCTTT.